Following are 12 T cell receptor beta chains from one sample sequenced in a study of blood T cell repertoires in COVID-19 (TCRdb year 2020). Libraries came from the immunoSEQ multiplex PCR assay. The immuneACCESS repertoire file appears here via TCRdb, limited to in-frame rearrangements. These files lack a portion of the clones; in checked studies, under half of the deficit traces to unresolved V genes, and the cause of the others is not known. The sample has around 100,000 clones on record, roughly 89% of them singletons. The ten largest account for roughly a sixth of the sample. Sequenced sample: peripheral blood. The receptors originated from a woman older than 75 in a cohort sampled during active COVID-19.

The chain uses TRBV9 and TRBJ2-3, with 8 bases fitting TRBD2. Trimming cost V 4 bases and J 6 bases; bases outside gene matches: 7. This CDR3 spans 14 amino acids. The germline CDR1 and CDR2 sequences are SGDLS and YYNGEE. The CDR3 bases are TGTGCCAGCAGCTACGGGGGGGCTTTTGATACGCAGTATTTT. Translation: CASSYGGAFDTQYF.

The V call is TRBV3-1 (or the pseudogene TRBV3-2), the J call TRBJ2-3; maybe TRBD2 (5 bases). This CDR3 has 13 residues. Between the trimmed V and J ends, which lost 3 bases and 1 base, there was a span of 5 bases. CDR1 is LGHDT, CDR2 YNNKEL, per germline (reference sequence). The CDR3 DNA follows: TGTGCCAGCAGCCAGAGGGGCACAGATACGCAGTATTTT. It yields the protein CASSQRGTDTQYF.

The chain recombines TRBV2 with TRBJ1-4; D may be TRBD1 (6 bases). The CDR3 runs 15 residues. Trimming pared 6 bases from V and 8 bases from J, leaving 19 bases between. From germline, CDR1 is SNHLY and CDR2 FYNNEI. The CDR3 sequence: CASREQGLAGEKLFF. The DNA of the CDR3 is TGTGCCAGCAGAGAACAGGGTCTAGCGGGCGAAAAACTGTTTTTT.

The chain employs TRBV9 and TRBJ2-5; 8 positions match TRBD2. CDR3 length: 16 residues. The trim removed 3 bases at V and 3 bases at J, leaving 10 bases unmatched. Per germline, CDR1 SGDLS and CDR2 YYNGEE. The CDR3 region is CASSARAGGRKETQYF. CDR3 coding DNA: TGTGCCAGCAGCGCGAGGGCCGGCGGGAGGAAAGAGACCCAGTACTTC.

This clone showed up just once. The chain has TRBV6-5 and TRBJ2-3, with TRBD2 identical over 12 bases. Germline CDR1 and CDR2: MNHEY and SVGAGI. There are 15 residues in the CDR3. V lost 4 bases to trimming and J lost 4 bases; unmatched junction nucleotides: 3. The CDR3 DNA reads TGTGCCAGCAGTTTCTCTAGCGGGGGGGCAGATACGCAGTATTTT. Its protein product is CASSFSSGGADTQYF.

The chain links TRBV5-4 to TRBJ2-5; 10 bases fit TRBD2. J lost 5 bases, V lost 3 bases, and 10 bases had no gene match. From germline, CDR1 is SGHNT and CDR2 YYREEE (reference sequence). The CDR3 runs 16 residues. The CDR3 protein is CASSSEGSGGRETQYF. The CDR3, as DNA: TGTGCCAGCAGCTCAGAGGGTAGCGGGGGGCGGGAGACCCAGTACTTC.

CDR3 in DNA: TGTGCCAGCAGCTGGGAAAATACAGGGGGCGGAACTGGGGCCAACGTCCTGACTTTC. This codes for CASSWENTGGGTGANVLTF. V and J are TRBV5-5 and TRBJ2-6, with 9 bases matching TRBD1. J gave up 2 bases and V 3 bases, and 12 bases lay outside the gene matches. Germline assignment: CDR1 SGHKS and CDR2 YYEKEE (reference sequence). The CDR3 runs to 19 residues.

The chain combines TRBV19 with TRBJ2-7, with 7 bases lining up with TRBD1. J gave up 3 bases and V 5 bases, and 7 bases lay outside the gene matches. Looked up from germline, CDR1 is LNHDA and CDR2 is SQIVND (reference sequence). This CDR3 contains 14 residues. The CDR3 bases are TGTGCCAGTAGTGGGACAGACAAAATCTACGAGCAGTACTTC. This gives the protein CASSGTDKIYEQYF.

The J gene is TRBJ2-7, the V gene TRBV11-2; TRBD2 is a possible D gene (6 bases). CDR1 and CDR2 from the germline V gene are SGHAT and FQNNGV. V shed 0 bases and J shed 5 bases, with 14 bases lying between them. This CDR3 spans 15 amino acids. As DNA, the CDR3 is TGTGCCAGCAGCTTAGAAGGAGGGGTTAGTCACGAGCAGTACTTC. Residues: CASSLEGGVSHEQYF.

V and J are TRBV6-5 and TRBJ1-5; D uncertain. Trimming removed 0 bases from V and 9 bases from J, with 15 bases in between. The CDR3 length is 15 residues. Germline values: CDR1 MNHEY, CDR2 SVGAGI. CDR3: CASSYSGSSWVPQHF. The CDR3 coding sequence is TGTGCCAGCAGTTACTCCGGGAGCTCCTGGGTGCCCCAGCATTTT.

The chain uses TRBV3-1 (or the pseudogene TRBV3-2) and TRBJ2-1; 8 nucleotides align to TRBD1. Per germline, CDR1 LGHDT and CDR2 YNNKEL (reference sequence). Trimming at V came to 4 bases and at J to 0 bases, leaving 5 bases not matched to a gene. The CDR3 totals 16 residues. CDR3 bases: TGTGCCAGCAGCCGCCCTGGACAGGGCTCCTACAATGAGCAGTTCTTC. This translates into CASSRPGQGSYNEQFF.

This chain connects TRBV7-2 to TRBJ2-7; 12 nucleotides align to TRBD2. This CDR3 region has 16 residues. Per the germline V gene, CDR1 is SGHTA and CDR2 is FQGNSA. V trimming: 5 bases; J trimming: 3 bases; junction bases outside the gene matches: 8. The CDR3 DNA sequence: TGTGCCAGCAGCCGGTCCGGGACTAGCGGGTTCTACGAGCAGTACTTC. Translation: CASSRSGTSGFYEQYF. Combining the CDR3 with reference TRBV7-2 and TRBJ2-7 gives the whole variable domain GAGVSQSPSNKVTEKGKDVELRCDPISGHTALYWYRQSLGQGLEFLIYFQGNSAPDKSGLPSDRFSAERTGGSVSTLTIQRTQQEDSAVYLCASSRSGTSGFYEQYFGPGTRLTVT.